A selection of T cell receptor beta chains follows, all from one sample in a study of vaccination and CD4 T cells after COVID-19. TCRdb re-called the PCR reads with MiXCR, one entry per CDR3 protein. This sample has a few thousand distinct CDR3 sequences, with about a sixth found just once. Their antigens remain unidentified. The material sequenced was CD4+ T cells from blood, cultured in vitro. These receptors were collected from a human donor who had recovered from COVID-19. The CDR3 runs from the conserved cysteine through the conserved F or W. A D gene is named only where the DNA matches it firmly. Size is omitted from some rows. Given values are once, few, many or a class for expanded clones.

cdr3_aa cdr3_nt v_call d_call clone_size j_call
CASSVGGGRGPKGEQYF TGTGCCAGCAGCGTAGGCGGTGGGCGGGGGCCGAAGGGCGAGCAGTACTTC TRBV9 NA NA TRBJ2-7
CASSPSYEQYF TGTGCCAGCAGCCCCTCCTACGAGCAGTACTTC TRBV7-2 NA NA TRBJ2-7
CASSLGQGITNTEAFF TGTGCCAGCAGCCTAGGACAGGGGATAACGAACACTGAAGCTTTCTTT TRBV7-9 TRBD1 NA TRBJ1-1
CASSLALDRDDTQYF TGTGCCAGCAGTTTAGCGCTGGACAGGGACGATACGCAGTATTTT TRBV12-3/TRBV12-4 TRBD1 medium-sized TRBJ2-3
CASKDGHEKLFF TGTGCCAGCAAAGACGGTCATGAAAAACTGTTTTTT TRBV2 NA few TRBJ1-4
CAWNPDSAYEQYF TGTGCCTGGAATCCCGACAGTGCCTACGAGCAGTACTTC TRBV30 NA NA TRBJ2-7
CAGQRGETQYF TGTGCCGGTCAGAGGGGGGAGACCCAGTACTTC TRBV6-1 NA few TRBJ2-5
CASRGTRGDIQYF TGTGCCAGCAGGGGGACTAGGGGGGACATTCAGTACTTC TRBV6-1 TRBD2 medium-sized TRBJ2-4
CASSGGQGYNQPQHF TGTGCCAGCAGCGGTGGGCAGGGTTACAATCAGCCCCAGCATTTT TRBV6-1 NA medium-sized TRBJ1-5
CASSLGPRGYTF TGTGCCAGCAGTCTCGGGCCGCGGGGCTACACCTTC TRBV12-3/TRBV12-4 NA NA TRBJ1-2
CASSPLPTPDGYTF TGTGCCAGCAGTCCCCTCCCCACACCGGATGGCTACACCTTC TRBV6-1 NA large TRBJ1-2
CASSLARRLSTDTQYF TGTGCCAGCAGTTTAGCACGGCGACTGAGCACAGATACGCAGTATTTT TRBV12-3/TRBV12-4 NA medium-sized TRBJ2-3
CASSPDSGEQYF TGTGCCAGCAGTCCAGACAGCGGCGAGCAGTACTTC TRBV28 NA NA TRBJ2-7
CASSLTLNSPLHF TGTGCCAGCAGTTTAACCCTTAATTCACCCCTCCACTTT TRBV12-3/TRBV12-4 NA few TRBJ1-6
CAWTRRGGLETQYF TGTGCCTGGACTCGGCGGGGGGGCCTTGAGACCCAGTACTTC TRBV30 TRBD2 few TRBJ2-5
CASGGQGGTDTQYF TGTGCTAGTGGTGGACAGGGCGGCACAGATACGCAGTATTTT TRBV12-5 TRBD1 medium-sized TRBJ2-3
CSATQGPQETQYF TGCAGTGCTACCCAGGGACCTCAAGAGACCCAGTACTTC TRBV20-1 NA few TRBJ2-5
CASSLTWESPLHF TGCGCCAGCAGCCTAACGTGGGAGTCACCCCTCCACTTT TRBV4-1 NA NA TRBJ1-6
CASSLGDRAGPGYTF TGCGCCAGCAGCTTGGGGGACAGGGCCGGTCCGGGCTACACCTTC TRBV5-1 TRBD1 medium-sized TRBJ1-2
CATSKDLAKNIQYF TGTGCCACCAGCAAAGATCTAGCCAAAAACATTCAGTACTTC TRBV15 NA medium-sized TRBJ2-4
CAGNRDFSTDTQYF TGTGCCGGGAACCGGGACTTCTCCACAGATACGCAGTATTTT TRBV2 NA medium-sized TRBJ2-3
CASSPLLATDTQYF TGCGCCAGCAGCCCCCTACTAGCCACAGATACGCAGTATTTT TRBV5-1 NA NA TRBJ2-3
CASTRRGLVSGGRIEAFF TGTGCCAGCACTAGGCGGGGTTTGGTGTCTGGGGGTAGGATTGAAGCTTTCTTT TRBV6-1 NA NA TRBJ1-1
CASSFRGPNTEAFF TGTGCCAGCAGTTTCAGGGGGCCGAACACTGAAGCTTTCTTT TRBV12-3/TRBV12-4 TRBD1 few TRBJ1-1
CASSQRVGDGYTF TGTGCCAGCAGCCAAAGGGTAGGGGATGGCTACACCTTC TRBV14 NA few TRBJ1-2
CASRHTGSYEQYF TGTGCCAGCAGACACACAGGGTCCTACGAGCAGTACTTC TRBV25-1 NA NA TRBJ2-7
CAWGEVWGNTIYF TGTGCCTGGGGGGAGGTGTGGGGAAACACCATATATTTT TRBV30 NA few TRBJ1-3
CASSTKKLTEAFF TGTGCCAGCAGTACCAAGAAACTCACTGAAGCTTTCTTT TRBV7-9 NA medium-sized TRBJ1-1
CASKGGGRGDTQYF TGTGCCAGCAAGGGGGGCGGCCGGGGAGATACGCAGTATTTT TRBV6-1 NA few TRBJ2-3
CASSLWTGSTNQPQHF TGTGCCAGCAGCCTGTGGACAGGGTCGACTAATCAGCCCCAGCATTTT TRBV7-8 TRBD1 few TRBJ1-5
CASSVVDGVINTEAFF TGTGCCAGCAGCGTAGTAGACGGGGTCATAAACACTGAAGCTTTCTTT TRBV9 NA NA TRBJ1-1
CSSGQPNTETFF TGCAGTTCCGGGCAGCCGAACACTGAAACTTTCTTT TRBV20-1 NA NA TRBJ1-1
CASSLNLRNEQFF TGTGCCAGCAGCTTGAACTTGAGGAATGAGCAGTTCTTC TRBV11-3 NA medium-sized TRBJ2-1
CASSPNRDSVEQYF TGTGCCAGCTCACCAAACCGGGACAGCGTGGAGCAGTACTTC TRBV18 TRBD1 NA TRBJ2-7
CSVGTSGGNTGELFF TGCAGCGTCGGGACTAGCGGGGGGAACACCGGGGAGCTGTTTTTT TRBV29-1 TRBD2 NA TRBJ2-2
CASTRRTSGGVSTDTQYF TGTGCCAGTACCCGGAGAACTAGCGGGGGGGTTAGCACAGATACGCAGTATTTT TRBV19 TRBD2 NA TRBJ2-3
CASSLRRDSLVSGANVLTF TGTGCCAGCAGCTTGAGGAGGGACAGTCTTGTCTCTGGGGCCAACGTCCTGACTTTC TRBV5-6 NA NA TRBJ2-6
CSVQKAGGSDTQYF TGCAGCGTGCAAAAGGCGGGGGGCTCAGATACGCAGTATTTT TRBV29-1 TRBD2 NA TRBJ2-3
CASSRVATEAFF TGTGCCAGTAGCCGTGTGGCCACTGAAGCTTTCTTT TRBV19 NA medium-sized TRBJ1-1
CASSPRGNQGPQHF TGTGCCAGCAGTCCGCGGGGTAATCAGGGGCCCCAGCATTTT TRBV6-1 NA large TRBJ1-5
CASTERAPLHF TGTGCCAGCACGGAGAGGGCCCCCCTCCACTTT TRBV6-1 NA medium-sized TRBJ1-6
CASSLRLGGEETQYF TGCGCCAGCAGCTTGAGGCTAGGGGGGGAAGAGACCCAGTACTTC TRBV5-1 NA few TRBJ2-5
CATSPGEGAWNVQYF TGTGCCACCAGCCCAGGGGAGGGGGCATGGAATGTGCAGTATTTT TRBV15 NA medium-sized TRBJ2-3
CASSLARGNYGHTF TGTGCCAGCAGCTTAGCTCGGGGGAACTATGGCCACACCTTC TRBV7-2 NA NA TRBJ1-2
CASSYIPPGRGDEKLFF TGTGCCAGCAGTTATATCCCCCCGGGTAGGGGAGATGAAAAACTGTTTTTT TRBV6-5 NA NA TRBJ1-4
CASGLAVSAFF TGTGCTAGTGGTTTGGCGGTTTCGGCTTTCTTT TRBV12-5 NA NA TRBJ1-1
CSARDNRDYIRYGYTF TGCAGTGCTAGAGATAACCGGGACTATATTCGCTATGGCTACACCTTC TRBV20-1 NA medium-sized TRBJ1-2
CSVVWDRDPGPSYEQYF TGCAGCGTTGTATGGGACAGGGACCCCGGACCCTCCTACGAGCAGTACTTC TRBV29-1 TRBD1 few TRBJ2-7
CASSLADSPFYGYTF TGTGCCAGCAGCTTGGCGGACAGCCCGTTCTATGGCTACACCTTC TRBV5-4 NA NA TRBJ1-2
CASRPARVNGYTF TGTGCCAGCAGGCCGGCCAGGGTTAATGGCTACACCTTC TRBV2 NA medium-sized TRBJ1-2
CASSHSSGYEQYF TGTGCCAGCAGCCATAGCAGCGGGTACGAGCAGTACTTC TRBV7-9 NA NA TRBJ2-7
CASSSWANSPLHF TGCGCCAGCAGCTCCTGGGCCAATTCACCCCTCCACTTT TRBV5-1 NA medium-sized TRBJ1-6
CARSTRQGFMNTEAFF TGTGCCAGAAGCACCCGACAGGGTTTCATGAACACTGAAGCTTTCTTT TRBV5-3 TRBD1 NA TRBJ1-1
CAISLAPGASYNEQFF TGTGCCATCAGTTTGGCTCCGGGGGCCTCCTACAATGAGCAGTTCTTC TRBV10-3 NA NA TRBJ2-1
CASSFPHLLDQRARIRRTEAFF TGTGCCAGCAGCTTCCCCCACCTTTTGGACCAACGGGCCCGCATCCGACGCACTGAAGCTTTCTTT TRBV5-5 NA NA TRBJ1-1
CASSVALTGELFF TGTGCCAGCAGCGTAGCACTCACCGGGGAGCTGTTTTTT TRBV9 NA NA TRBJ2-2
CAWTGMTEAFF TGTGCCTGGACTGGTATGACTGAAGCTTTCTTT TRBV30 NA few TRBJ1-1
CASTNLLGSTEAFF TGTGCCAGCACCAACCTACTGGGGAGCACTGAAGCTTTCTTT TRBV12-3/TRBV12-4 NA NA TRBJ1-1